These 9 T cell receptor beta chains came from one sample sequenced in a study of T cells in localized non-small cell lung cancer. TCRdb's copy holds only in-frame clones and misses some; the assay was immunoSEQ multiplex PCR. The sample carries about 6,100 clones, more than 35% recorded once. The specimen was lung tumor tissue, collected before any cancer treatment. All receptors come from a man aged 40 to 69 with stage III lung adenocarcinoma.

The V gene is TRBV11-1, the J gene TRBJ2-1; no firm D call. V lost 1 base, J lost 0 bases, and 10 bases lay in between. The germline V gene has CDR1 SGHAT and CDR2 FQDESV (reference sequence). This CDR3 is 16 amino acids long. The CDR3 sequence: CASSLDPDSSYNEQFF. The CDR3 region has the DNA TGTGCCAGCAGCTTAGATCCCGATAGCTCCTACAATGAGCAGTTCTTC.

As regards this clone: At one of its ends the junction is not consistent with the germline gene, which may arise from a read error. This rearrangement joins TRBV18 to TRBJ1-2, with D possibly matching TRBD1 (5 bases). Looked up from germline, CDR1 is KGHSH and CDR2 is LQKENI. The CDR3 spans 13 residues. The CDR3 region is CASLPNRKMDYTF. In DNA, the CDR3 is TGTGCCAGCTTACCAAACAGGAAAATGGACTACACCTTC. Full variable domain (outside the CDR3, taken from reference TRBV18 and TRBJ1-2): NAGVMQNPRHLVRRRGQEARLRCSPMKGHSHVYWYRQLPEEGLKFMVYLQKENIIDESGMPKERFSAEFPKEGPSILRIQQVVRGDSAAYFCASLPNRKMDYTFGSGTRLTVV.

The chain recombines TRBV9 with TRBJ1-1; possible D gene TRBD1, 5 bases. V lost 6 bases and J 4 bases, leaving 16 bases between the germline ends. This CDR3 is built from 14 residues. Germline values: CDR1 SGDLS, CDR2 YYNGEE. The CDR3 bases are TGTGCCAGCACCATCTTTGGGGGGGGCACTGAAGCTTTCTTT. Its protein product is CASTIFGGGTEAFF. The full variable domain, rest sourced from reference TRBV9 and TRBJ1-1, is DSGVTQTPKHLITATGQRVTLRCSPRSGDLSVYWYQQSLDQGLQFLIQYYNGEERAKGNILERFSAQQFPDLHSELNLSSLELGDSALYFCASTIFGGGTEAFFGQGTRLTVV.

There are a few counts of this clone. J is TRBJ1-6 and V is TRBV9; unclear D gene. The ends were cut back, 0 bases at V and 0 bases at J, with 10 bases in the middle. The length of the CDR3 is 17 residues. CDR1 is SGDLS and CDR2 is YYNGEE in the germline V gene. The CDR3 reads CASSVAALPSYNSPLHF. The CDR3 coding sequence is TGTGCCAGCAGCGTAGCGGCCCTACCCTCCTATAATTCACCCCTCCACTTT.

CDR3 loop: CASSPGHPTVIQYF. The CDR3 coding sequence is TGTGCCAGCAGCCCGGGACACCCGACCGTCATTCAGTACTTC. V and J are TRBV6-8 and TRBJ2-4; D possibly corresponds to TRBD1 (6 bases). CDR1 and CDR2 (germline): MNHGY, SAAAGT. Trimming took off 6 bases at V and 9 bases at J, with 18 bases between the two ends. This CDR3 has 14 amino acids.

This clone was seen a handful of times. This chain uses TRBV11-3 with TRBJ1-1, with TRBD1 matching 8 bases. The CDR3 extends over 15 amino acids. Per germline, CDR1 SGHNT and CDR2 YENEEA. With 5 bases clipped from V and 1 base from J, the junction kept 6 bases outside the gene matches. CDR3 DNA: TGTGCCAGCAGCCTGGGACAGGCCCCGAACACTGAAGCTTTCTTT. Translated: CASSLGQAPNTEAFF.

The chain links TRBV19 to TRBJ1-2; the D is unclear. There are 12 residues in the CDR3. Germline CDR1 is LNHDA and CDR2 is SQIVND (reference sequence). Trimming removed 5 bases at V and 5 bases at J, with 9 bases between. In nucleotides, the CDR3 is TGTGCCAGTAGTCTCAGGCGGTATGGCTACACCTTC. Its protein product is CASSLRRYGYTF. Together with reference TRBV19 and TRBJ1-2, the CDR3 gives the full variable domain: DGGITQSPKYLFRKEGQNVTLSCEQNLNHDAMYWYRQDPGQGLRLIYYSQIVNDFQKGDIAEGYSVSREKKESFPLTVTSAQKNPTAFYLCASSLRRYGYTFGSGTRLTVV.

Only a few counts were recorded for this clone. The V gene is TRBV11-3, the J gene TRBJ2-1; D unresolved. V was trimmed by 5 bases and J by 7 bases, leaving 15 bases between them. The CDR3 spans 14 residues. Germline V gene sequence: CDR1 SGHNT, CDR2 YENEEA. The CDR3 sequence is CASSANLLGNEQFF. The CDR3 DNA is TGTGCCAGCAGCGCCAATCTACTCGGGAATGAGCAGTTCTTC.

The V gene is TRBV19, the J gene TRBJ1-1; no reliable D call. CDR1 LNHDA and CDR2 SQIVND come from the germline V gene (reference sequence). The CDR3 is 13 amino acids. V was cut by 6 bases and J by 0 bases, with 8 bases left in between. CDR3 DNA sequence: TGTGCCAGTAGACCGAACTTGAACACTGAAGCTTTCTTT. It is translated as CASRPNLNTEAFF. The full variable domain, with the rest looked up from reference TRBV19 and TRBJ1-1, is DGGITQSPKYLFRKEGQNVTLSCEQNLNHDAMYWYRQDPGQGLRLIYYSQIVNDFQKGDIAEGYSVSREKKESFPLTVTSAQKNPTAFYLCASRPNLNTEAFFGQGTRLTVV.